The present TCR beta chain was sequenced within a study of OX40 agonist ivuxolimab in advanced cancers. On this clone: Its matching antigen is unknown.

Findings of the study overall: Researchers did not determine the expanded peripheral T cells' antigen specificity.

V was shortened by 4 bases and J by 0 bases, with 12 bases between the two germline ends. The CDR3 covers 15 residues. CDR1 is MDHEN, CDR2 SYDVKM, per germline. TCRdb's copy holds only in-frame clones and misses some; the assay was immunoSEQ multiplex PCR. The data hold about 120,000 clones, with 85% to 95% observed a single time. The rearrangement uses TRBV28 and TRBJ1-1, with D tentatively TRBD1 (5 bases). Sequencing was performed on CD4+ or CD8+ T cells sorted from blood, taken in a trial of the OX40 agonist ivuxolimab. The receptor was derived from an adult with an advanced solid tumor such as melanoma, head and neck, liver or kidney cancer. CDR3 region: CASSSTVSMNTEAFF. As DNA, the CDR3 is TGTGCCAGCAGTTCGACAGTGAGCATGAACACTGAAGCTTTCTTT.